Shown below are 15 T cell receptor beta chains from a single sample sequenced in a study of blood T cell repertoires in COVID-19. Clones were sequenced by immunoSEQ multiplex PCR, and TCRdb holds only the in-frame ones, with some missing. Here the sample spans some 60,000 clones, 90% being singletons. The sample taken for sequencing was peripheral blood. Source of these receptors: a man in his sixties with acute or convalescent COVID-19.

The chain has TRBV6-5 and TRBJ1-3; tentative D call: TRBD1 (6 bases). The CDR3 is 15 amino acids. V gave up 0 bases and J gave up 3 bases, with 9 bases separating them. Germline CDR1 and CDR2: MNHEY and SVGAGI. The CDR3 spells CASSYSAGVGNTIYF. Here the CDR3 DNA reads TGTGCCAGCAGTTACTCTGCAGGGGTTGGAAACACCATATATTTT.

This rearrangement joins TRBV29-1 to TRBJ2-3; D is uncertain. CDR3 length: 14 amino acids. Germline V gene lookup returns CDR1 SQVTM and CDR2 ANQGSEA. Trimming shortened V by 3 bases and J by 2 bases, and 12 bases separated the two germline ends. CDR3 coding DNA: TGCAGCGTTGATGGGCAGCAATTCACAGATACGCAGTATTTT. Amino acids: CSVDGQQFTDTQYF.

The V and J genes are TRBV10-3 and TRBJ2-2; possibly TRBD2 for D (5 bases). The CDR3 consists of 13 residues. Per the germline V gene, CDR1 is ENHRY and CDR2 is SYGVKD. V was pared by 7 bases and J by 6 bases, with 12 bases between. The CDR3 DNA reads as TGTGCCATCATGAGGGAGAGTCCCGGGGAGCTGTTTTTT. Protein sequence: CAIMRESPGELFF.

The chain recombines TRBV5-1 with TRBJ1-4; maybe TRBD1 (6 bases). V lost 0 bases and J 0 bases, leaving 12 bases between the germline ends. Germline values: CDR1 SGHRS, CDR2 YFSETQ. The CDR3 has 17 amino acids. CDR3 region: CASSLARRGATNEKLFF. CDR3 sequence (DNA): TGCGCCAGCAGCTTGGCCCGCAGGGGAGCAACTAATGAAAAACTGTTTTTT.

The chain combines TRBV2 with TRBJ2-4; 8 bases are a match to TRBD1. The germline CDR1 and CDR2 sequences are SNHLY and FYNNEI. Trimming at V came to 7 bases and at J to 6 bases, leaving 5 bases not matched to a gene. This CDR3 spans 13 amino acids. The CDR3 nucleotides read TGTGCCAGCAACAGACAGGGGACAAACATTCAGTACTTC. It translates to CASNRQGTNIQYF. Using reference TRBV2 and TRBJ2-4 for the parts outside the CDR3, the full variable domain is EPEVTQTPSHQVTQMGQEVILRCVPISNHLYFYWYRQILGQKVEFLVSFYNNEISEKSEIFDDQFSVERPDGSNFTLKIRSTKLEDSAMYFCASNRQGTNIQYFGAGTRLSVL.

This clone was seen a single time. This rearrangement joins TRBV2 to TRBJ2-7; no firm D call. The CDR3 is made up of 11 amino acids. Germline lookup yields CDR1 SNHLY and CDR2 FYNNEI. V gave up 6 bases and J gave up 3 bases, with 6 bases separating them. CDR3 nucleotides: TGTGCCAGCAGCTTCAGCTACGAGCAGTACTTC. Translated: CASSFSYEQYF.

This clone was detected a few times. The rearrangement links TRBV7-2 to TRBJ2-7; TRBD2 is a possible D gene (5 bases). V lost 3 bases and J lost 3, with 12 bases in between. The length of the CDR3 is 14 residues. Germline V CDR1 and CDR2: SGHTA, FQGNSA. CDR3 in amino acids: CASSFQGGRYEQYF. The CDR3 DNA follows: TGTGCCAGCAGCTTCCAAGGAGGCCGCTACGAGCAGTACTTC.

The chain links TRBV7-3 to TRBJ2-7, with 10 bases aligning to TRBD1. Germline V CDR1 and CDR2: SGHTA, FQGTGA. Germline trimming cut 2 bases from V and 1 base from J; bases unmatched to any gene: 5. The CDR3 is 16 amino acids. The DNA for the CDR3 is TGTGCCAGCAGCTTATTAGGGACAGGGGCGTCCTACGAGCAGTACTTC. Its translation is CASSLLGTGASYEQYF.

The rearrangement joins TRBV3-1 (or the pseudogene TRBV3-2) to TRBJ1-6; D gene ambiguous. The V end lost 1 base, the J end lost 9 bases, and 10 bases lay between the germline ends. The germline V gene has CDR1 LGHDT and CDR2 YNNKEL (reference sequence). The CDR3 loop spans 14 amino acids. This chain's CDR3 is CASSQGGNSSPLHF. In nucleotides, the CDR3 is TGTGCCAGCAGCCAAGGCGGGAACAGTTCACCCCTCCACTTT.

The chain combines TRBV19 with TRBJ1-2; D possibly corresponds to TRBD1 (5 bases). Germline CDR1 is LNHDA and CDR2 is SQIVND (reference sequence). The CDR3 contains 14 residues. V lost 3 bases and J lost 3, with 11 bases in between. The CDR3 DNA is TGTGCCAGTAGTATCTGGGGCCGCGACTATGGCTACACCTTC. Its protein product is CASSIWGRDYGYTF.

The rearrangement uses TRBV5-4 and TRBJ2-5, with D maybe TRBD1 (6 bases). This CDR3 is 14 amino acids long. V was shortened by 6 bases and J by 0 bases, with 12 bases between the two germline ends. The V gene's germline CDR1 is SGHNT and CDR2 YYREEE (reference sequence). The DNA of the CDR3 is TGTGCCAGCAACCTTGACAGGTACCAAGAGACCCAGTACTTC. This codes for CASNLDRYQETQYF.

V is TRBV5-1 and J is TRBJ1-4; the D gene is possibly TRBD1 (6 bases). V shed 4 bases and J shed 8 bases, with 18 bases lying between them. The CDR3 totals 15 residues. From germline, CDR1 is SGHRS and CDR2 YFSETQ. The CDR3 region is CASSPLPGGREKLFF. CDR3 nucleotides: TGCGCCAGCAGCCCGCTCCCCGGGGGGCGGGAAAAACTGTTTTTT.

CDR3: CATTPEPPWTEAFF. Here the CDR3 DNA reads TGTGCCACCACACCAGAACCCCCTTGGACTGAAGCTTTCTTT. The V call is TRBV7-9, the J call TRBJ1-1; no firm D call. CDR1 is SEHNR, CDR2 FQNEAQ, per germline (reference sequence). The ends were cut back, 10 bases at V and 5 bases at J, with 20 bases in the middle. The CDR3 runs 14 residues.

This sequence joins TRBV18 and TRBJ2-5; D is undetermined. Trimming removed 1 base at V and 2 bases at J, with 5 bases between. In germline, CDR1 is KGHSH, CDR2 LQKENI. CDR3 length: 13 residues. DNA for the CDR3: TGTGCCAGCTCACCACGGCAGCAAGAGACCCAGTACTTC. It is translated as CASSPRQQETQYF.

The rearrangement links TRBV7-3 to TRBJ2-1; 8 bases agree with TRBD1. The length of the CDR3 is 17 residues. CDR1 is SGHTA, CDR2 FQGTGA, per germline. V shed 5 bases, J shed 1 base, and the junction held 10 bases outside the gene matches. The CDR3 coding sequence is TGTGCCAGCAGCCCCTTCGGGCAGGGGGCTTCCTACAATGAGCAGTTCTTC. Amino acid sequence: CASSPFGQGASYNEQFF. Full variable domain (outside the CDR3, taken from reference TRBV7-3 and TRBJ2-1): GAGVSQTPSNKVTEKGKYVELRCDPISGHTALYWYRQSLGQGPEFLIYFQGTGAADDSGLPNDRFFAVRPEGSVSTLKIQRTERGDSAVYLCASSPFGQGASYNEQFFGPGTRLTVL.